A selection of T cell receptor beta chains follows, all from one sample in a study of T cell clones after liver transplantation. Generated by immunoSEQ multiplex PCR, the TCRdb table keeps only in-frame clones and is missing some. Of 95,000 to 130,000 clones listed, 90% are singletons. Sample: CD4+ T cells from blood, taken 12 months after liver transplant. Receptors originate from a human patient who received a liver transplant. A subset of T cells may come from the graft donor. Both conserved end residues are part of each CDR3. The order of the fields is V gene, D gene, J gene, clone size, CDR3 DNA, CDR3 protein. A D gene is named only where the DNA matches it firmly. Some rows mark clone size as missing; the rest say once, few, many or name a class of expanded clone.

>TRBV5-1|.|TRBJ1-2|.
TGCGCCAGCAGCTCCGGGACAATTAACTATGGCTACACCTTC
CASSSGTINYGYTF
>TRBV6-1|.|TRBJ1-1|.
TGTGCCAGCTCTCATCCCCGGGGCACTGAAGCTTTCTTT
CASSHPRGTEAFF
>TRBV7-2|.|TRBJ2-5|.
TGTGCCAGCAGCCCCAGGACTATGAGTCAGACCCAGTACTTC
CASSPRTMSQTQYF
>TRBV30|.|TRBJ1-2|once
TGTGCCTGCTTTGGCCCCGACTATGGCTACACCTTC
CACFGPDYGYTF
>TRBV9|TRBD2|TRBJ2-7|.
TGTGCCAGCAGCGTGCTAGCGGTGGCTGGGGAGCAGTACTTC
CASSVLAVAGEQYF
>TRBV29-1|.|TRBJ2-7|.
TGCAGCGTTAACACCGGGACACCAGAAGGTGTGCAGTACTTC
CSVNTGTPEGVQYF
>TRBV28|.|TRBJ1-1|.
TGTGCCAGCAGTCCGACAGCGGGCGGCCCTCTTGAAGCTTTCTTT
CASSPTAGGPLEAFF
>TRBV11-2|.|TRBJ2-7|.
TGTGCCAGCAGCTTAGTTAGTTTGGTCCCCGAGCAGTACTTC
CASSLVSLVPEQYF
>TRBV19|.|TRBJ1-5|.
TGTGCCAGTAGTATAGGGACAGCGGGCAATCAGCCCCAGCATTTT
CASSIGTAGNQPQHF
>TRBV5-1|.|TRBJ2-2|once
TGCGCCAGCAGCTTACCGGGGGGCGGCACCGGGGAGCTGTTTTTT
CASSLPGGGTGELFF
>TRBV6-6|.|TRBJ1-2|.
TGTGCCAGCAGTATAGGGGTTATGGGTGGCTACACCTTC
CASSIGVMGGYTF
>TRBV25-1|.|TRBJ2-1|.
TGTGCCAGCAGTGAGCGAGCAGAGCAGTTCTTC
CASSERAEQFF
>TRBV4-1|.|TRBJ2-7|.
TGCGCCAGCAGCCCCCCAGGCGGCGGGCCCTACGAGCAGTACTTC
CASSPPGGGPYEQYF
>TRBV30|TRBD1|TRBJ1-3|.
TGTGCCTGGAGTGAGGGGGCAGGGGGCTTGGGAAACACCATATATTTT
CAWSEGAGGLGNTIYF
>TRBV7-9|.|TRBJ1-3|.
TGTGCCAGCAGCTTAGGAGTTAACACCATATATTTT
CASSLGVNTIYF
>TRBV6-5|.|TRBJ1-1|few
TGTGCCAGCAACGACATAAAGAACACTGAAGCTTTCTTT
CASNDIKNTEAFF
>TRBV6-1|TRBD1|TRBJ2-5|.
TGTGCCAGCAAGGACAGGCCCAGTGAGACCCAGTACTTC
CASKDRPSETQYF
>TRBV2|.|TRBJ1-5|.
TGTGCCAGCAGTGAAGGAGGCCTTGGGGAGCCCCAGCATTTT
CASSEGGLGEPQHF
>TRBV7-6|TRBD1|TRBJ2-3|.
TGTGCCAGCAGCCCCTGGACAGGGGGGATGGATACGCAGTATTTT
CASSPWTGGMDTQYF
>TRBV28|.|TRBJ1-5|.
TGTGCCAGCACTAGGGGCTCAGGCCAGCCCCAGCATTTT
CASTRGSGQPQHF
>TRBV11-2|TRBD2|TRBJ2-7|.
TGTGCCAGCACCACCACTCGGGAGGCCCTAACCTACGAGCAGTACTTC
CASTTTREALTYEQYF
>TRBV7-3|TRBD1|TRBJ2-2|.
TGTGCCAGCAGAGGGGGCGCGAACACCGGGGAGCTGTTTTTT
CASRGGANTGELFF
>TRBV7-8|.|TRBJ2-7|.
TGTGCCAGCAGCTTAGTGGGAGGCGGCTTGGTCTCCGAGCAGTACTTC
CASSLVGGGLVSEQYF
>TRBV5-8|.|TRBJ2-3|.
TGTGCCAGCAGCTTAGGACAAACAGATACGCAGTATTTT
CASSLGQTDTQYF
>TRBV7-9|.|TRBJ2-3|.
TGTGCCAGCACCACCGCAGAGAATACGCAGTATTTT
CASTTAENTQYF
>TRBV7-9|TRBD2|TRBJ2-3|.
TGTGCCAGCAGCCCTTCCTCCGGGACTACCAACACAGATACGCAGTATTTT
CASSPSSGTTNTDTQYF
>TRBV5-4|.|TRBJ1-3|.
TGCGCCAGCAGCCAGGGTCTACAAGAGACTGGAAACACCATATATTTT
CASSQGLQETGNTIYF
>TRBV11-3|.|TRBJ2-3|.
TGTGCCAGCAGCTACCGGGACCATGCAGATACGCAGTATTTT
CASSYRDHADTQYF
>TRBV6-5|.|TRBJ2-7|.
TGTGCCAGCCGGGACGCCTACGAGCAGTACTTC
CASRDAYEQYF
>TRBV6-6|.|TRBJ1-2|.
TGTGCCAGCAGTCCCCCGGGTAGTGGCTACACCTTC
CASSPPGSGYTF
>TRBV14|TRBD1|TRBJ2-5|.
TGTGCCAGCAGCCAACGAGGGACAGCAAAGGAGACCCAGTACTTC
CASSQRGTAKETQYF
>TRBV6-1|.|TRBJ1-3|once
TGTGCCAGCAGTGAAGCCGGGACTGCAGGAAACACCATATATTTT
CASSEAGTAGNTIYF
>TRBV6-6|TRBD1|TRBJ1-2|once
TGTGCCAGCAGTTACTCCAGGGGGAACTATGGCTACACCTTC
CASSYSRGNYGYTF
>TRBV2|TRBD2|TRBJ2-5|once
TGTGCCAGCAGTGCCGAGCCGGGACTAGCGGGAGGGCAGCAGTACTTC
CASSAEPGLAGGQQYF
>TRBV7-8|.|TRBJ1-3|few
TGTGCCGCCGCCCCCCTAAGTAAAACGACCATATATTTT
CAAAPLSKTTIYF
>TRBV2|TRBD1|TRBJ2-7|.
TGTGCCAGCACTCTAGGTGGAGGACAGGGTCCCTACGAGCAGTACTTC
CASTLGGGQGPYEQYF
>TRBV7-2|TRBD2|TRBJ2-5|.
TGTGCCAGCAGCTTAGACAGCGGGAGGGCCTGGGAGACCCAGTACTTC
CASSLDSGRAWETQYF
>TRBV2|TRBD1|TRBJ1-1|.
TGTGCCAGCAGAGCCGGGACAGGGTTGACTGAAGCTTTCTTT
CASRAGTGLTEAFF
>TRBV29-1|TRBD1|TRBJ2-3|few
TGCAGCGTTGCTAGGGGGCGCGGCACAGATACGCAGTATTTT
CSVARGRGTDTQYF
>TRBV28|.|TRBJ1-1|.
TGTGCCAGCAGTTCTCCCGGCAGGTTGAACACTGAAGCTTTCTTT
CASSSPGRLNTEAFF
>TRBV7-9|.|TRBJ2-5|.
TGTGCCAGCAGCCCAACGAAAGGGTCGGCGGAGACCCAGTACTTC
CASSPTKGSAETQYF
>TRBV10-3|TRBD1|TRBJ2-7|few
TGTGCCATCAGACAGGGGGCGGGACCCCATCACTTC
CAIRQGAGPHHF
>TRBV28|.|TRBJ2-7|many
TGTGCCAGCAGTTTATACCCGGCGGGGCGGGGACCCGAGCAGTACTTC
CASSLYPAGRGPEQYF